The 2 T cell receptor beta chains presented below share a single source sample, sequenced in a study of cytomegalovirus exposure and HLA in healthy donors. Measured with immunoSEQ multiplex PCR; TCRdb has only the in-frame clones, and not every one. The sample shows 55,000 to 70,000 clones, over 90% of them seen only once. Sequenced: PBMCs. These receptors originate from a man between 18 and 29 years old in good health and CMV-seronegative.

The V call is TRBV7-3, the J call TRBJ2-7; 8 bases agree with TRBD2. The CDR3 contains 15 residues. J was trimmed by 3 bases and V by 3 bases; bases with no gene match: 7. CDR1 and CDR2 (germline): SGHTA, FQGTGA. CDR3 nucleotide sequence: TGTGCCAGCAGCTTTACCGGGACTAGAAGCTACGAGCAGTACTTC. Amino acid sequence: CASSFTGTRSYEQYF.

The genes are TRBV7-9 and TRBJ2-1, with a weak D call TRBD2 (5 bases). The V gene's germline CDR1 is SEHNR and CDR2 FQNEAQ (reference sequence). The CDR3 length is 14 residues. V shed 6 bases and J shed 7 bases, with 16 bases lying between them. The CDR3 sequence: CASSWGSGTNEQFF. Written as DNA, the CDR3 is TGTGCCAGCAGTTGGGGATCGGGAACAAATGAGCAGTTCTTC. The full variable domain, its missing parts supplied by reference TRBV7-9 and TRBJ2-1, is DTGVSQNPRHKITKRGQNVTFRCDPISEHNRLYWYRQTLGQGPEFLTYFQNEAQLEKSRLLSDRFSAERPKGSFSTLEIQRTEQGDSAMYLCASSWGSGTNEQFFGPGTRLTVL.